The 6 T cell receptor beta chains below were found in one sample sequenced in a study of cytomegalovirus exposure and HLA in healthy donors. 60 Vbeta and 13 Jbeta primers were used in PCR. Clones were read by immunoSEQ multiplex PCR, and TCRdb kept only the in-frame ones, dropping some. The sample lists 150,000 or so clones; 70% to 80% were seen once. The specimen sequenced was PBMCs. The receptors here all came from a man aged 30 to 39 in good health and CMV-seronegative.

The chain carries TRBV6-1 and TRBJ2-7; D is perhaps TRBD1 (5 bases). Per the germline V gene, CDR1 is MNHNS and CDR2 is SASEGT. Between the trimmed V and J ends, which lost 8 bases and 6 bases, there was a span of 20 bases. The CDR3 consists of 14 residues. CDR3 nucleotide sequence: TGTGCCAGCGGTGGGGCAAGTCGTTTTCGCGAGCAGTACTTC. Its translation: CASGGASRFREQYF.

This rearrangement joins TRBV28 to TRBJ1-3; 9 nucleotides match TRBD1. Germline CDR1 MDHEN, CDR2 SYDVKM. J was trimmed by 0 bases and V by 11 bases; bases with no gene match: 5. CDR3 length: 14 amino acids. CDR3 loop: CAVTGGLSGNTIYF. For the CDR3, the DNA is TGTGCCGTAACAGGGGGCCTCTCTGGAAACACCATATATTTT.

The chain couples TRBV6-6 to TRBJ2-2; 8 nucleotides align to TRBD1. Germline trimming cut 1 base from V and 3 bases from J; bases unmatched to any gene: 4. Germline CDR1 MNHNY, CDR2 SVGAGI (reference sequence). The CDR3 has 16 amino acids. CDR3 in amino acids: CASSYLDRVDTGELFF. The CDR3, as DNA: TGTGCCAGCAGTTACTTGGACAGGGTGGACACCGGGGAGCTGTTTTTT.

CDR3 sequence (DNA): TGCGCCAGCAGCCAAGAGGGGATTAGCGGGAGAGGCTACGAGCAGTACTTC. Protein sequence: CASSQEGISGRGYEQYF. The V and J genes are TRBV4-1 and TRBJ2-7, with 9 bases identical to TRBD2. The CDR3 has 17 amino acids. CDR1 and CDR2 from the germline V gene are MGHRA and YSYEKL. The ends lost 0 bases at V and 3 bases at J; junction bases unmatched: 9.

This chain joins TRBV28 and TRBJ1-2; 7 bases fit TRBD1. This CDR3 is built from 14 residues. CDR1 and CDR2 (germline): MDHEN, SYDVKM. V lost 7 bases and J lost 2; bases outside the gene matches: 7. CDR3 DNA sequence: TGTGCCAGCACCGAGGGACAGATCAACTATGGCTACACCTTC. This translates into CASTEGQINYGYTF.

The V and J genes are TRBV7-9 and TRBJ2-5, with D unclear. V lost 2 bases and J lost 2, with 9 bases in between. This CDR3 has 14 amino acids. Germline CDR1 SEHNR, CDR2 FQNEAQ (reference sequence). DNA for the CDR3: TGTGCCAGCAGCTTAATCGTATTGCAAGAGACCCAGTACTTC. Translated, it gives CASSLIVLQETQYF.